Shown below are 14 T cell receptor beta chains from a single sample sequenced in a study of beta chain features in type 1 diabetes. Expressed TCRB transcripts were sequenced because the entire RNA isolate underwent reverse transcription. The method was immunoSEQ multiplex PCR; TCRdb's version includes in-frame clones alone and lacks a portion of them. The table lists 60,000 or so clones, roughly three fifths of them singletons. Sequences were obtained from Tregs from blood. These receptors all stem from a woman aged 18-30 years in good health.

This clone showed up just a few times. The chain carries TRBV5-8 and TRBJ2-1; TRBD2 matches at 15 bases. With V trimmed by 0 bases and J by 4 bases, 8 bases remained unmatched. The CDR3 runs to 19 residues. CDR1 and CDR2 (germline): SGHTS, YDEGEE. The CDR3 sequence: CASSLAPGLAGGLYNEQFF. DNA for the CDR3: TGTGCCAGCAGCTTGGCCCCTGGACTAGCGGGAGGGCTTTACAATGAGCAGTTCTTC.

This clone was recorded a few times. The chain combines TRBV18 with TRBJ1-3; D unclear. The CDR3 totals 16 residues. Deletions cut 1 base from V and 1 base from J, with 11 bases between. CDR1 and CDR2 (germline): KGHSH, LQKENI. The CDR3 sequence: CASSPQEARSGNTIYF. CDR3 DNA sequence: TGTGCCAGCTCACCACAGGAGGCTCGGTCTGGAAACACCATATATTTT. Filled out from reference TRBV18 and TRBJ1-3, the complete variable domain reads NAGVMQNPRHLVRRRGQEARLRCSPMKGHSHVYWYRQLPEEGLKFMVYLQKENIIDESGMPKERFSAEFPKEGPSILRIQQVVRGDSAAYFCASSPQEARSGNTIYFGEGSWLTVV.

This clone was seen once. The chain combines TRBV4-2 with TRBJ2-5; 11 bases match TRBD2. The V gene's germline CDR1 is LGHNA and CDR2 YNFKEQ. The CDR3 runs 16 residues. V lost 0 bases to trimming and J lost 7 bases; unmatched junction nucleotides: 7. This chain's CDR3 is CASSQEVAGGPGTQYF. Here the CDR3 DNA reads TGTGCCAGCAGCCAAGAGGTAGCGGGAGGGCCTGGGACCCAGTACTTC.

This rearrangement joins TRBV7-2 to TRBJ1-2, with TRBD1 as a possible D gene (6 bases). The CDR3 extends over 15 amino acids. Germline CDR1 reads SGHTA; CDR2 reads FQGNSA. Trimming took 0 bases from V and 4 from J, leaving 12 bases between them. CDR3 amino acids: CASSLAGGPVYGYTF. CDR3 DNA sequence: TGTGCCAGCAGCTTAGCGGGGGGGCCCGTCTATGGCTACACCTTC.

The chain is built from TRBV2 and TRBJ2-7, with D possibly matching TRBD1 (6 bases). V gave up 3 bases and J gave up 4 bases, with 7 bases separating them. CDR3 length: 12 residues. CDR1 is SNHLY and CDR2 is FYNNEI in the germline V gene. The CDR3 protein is CASSDRGYEQYF. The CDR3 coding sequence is TGTGCCAGCAGTGACAGGGGATACGAGCAGTACTTC.

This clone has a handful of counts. The CDR3 protein is CASSPRDTPNTEAFF. As DNA, the CDR3 is TGTGCCAGCTCACCCCGGGACACACCGAACACTGAAGCTTTCTTT. The chain links TRBV18 to TRBJ1-1, with D maybe TRBD1 (6 bases). CDR1 KGHSH and CDR2 LQKENI come from the germline V gene. Deletions cut 3 bases from V and 1 base from J, with 12 bases between. The CDR3 consists of 15 residues.

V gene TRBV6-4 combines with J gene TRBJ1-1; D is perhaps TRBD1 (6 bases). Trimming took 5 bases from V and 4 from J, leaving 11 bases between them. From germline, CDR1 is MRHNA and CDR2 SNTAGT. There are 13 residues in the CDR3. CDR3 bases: TGTGCCAGCAGTTCCACAGGGAGCACTGAAGCTTTCTTT. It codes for CASSSTGSTEAFF.

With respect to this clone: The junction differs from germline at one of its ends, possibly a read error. Here the CDR3 reads CAGSTTGNTEAFF. The CDR3 coding sequence is TGTGCCGGCAGTACGACAGGGAACACTGAAGCTTTCTTT. The rearrangement links TRBV6-5 to TRBJ1-1; TRBD1 is a possible D gene (6 bases). The germline V gene has CDR1 MNHEY and CDR2 SVGAGI. The CDR3 runs to 13 residues.

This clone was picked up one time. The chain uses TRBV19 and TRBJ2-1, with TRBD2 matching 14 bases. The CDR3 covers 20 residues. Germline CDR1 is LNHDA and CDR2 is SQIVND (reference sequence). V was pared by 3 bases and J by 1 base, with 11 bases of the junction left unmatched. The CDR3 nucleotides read TGTGCCAGTAGTATTTTGGAGACTAGCGGGAGGGCCGTATCCTACAATGAGCAGTTCTTC. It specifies CASSILETSGRAVSYNEQFF.

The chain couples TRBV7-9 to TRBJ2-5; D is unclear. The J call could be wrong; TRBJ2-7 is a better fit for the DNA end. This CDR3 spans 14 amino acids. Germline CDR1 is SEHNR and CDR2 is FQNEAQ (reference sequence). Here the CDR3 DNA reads TGTGCCAGCAGCTTAGCCGCGGTTCCCAACGAGCAGTACTTC. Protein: CASSLAAVPNEQYF.

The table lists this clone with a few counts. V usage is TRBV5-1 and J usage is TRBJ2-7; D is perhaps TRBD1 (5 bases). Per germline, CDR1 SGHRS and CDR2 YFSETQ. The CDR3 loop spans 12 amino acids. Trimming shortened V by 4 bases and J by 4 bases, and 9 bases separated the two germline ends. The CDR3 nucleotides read TGCGCCAGCAGCCTTGACAGATACGAGCAGTACTTC. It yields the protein CASSLDRYEQYF.

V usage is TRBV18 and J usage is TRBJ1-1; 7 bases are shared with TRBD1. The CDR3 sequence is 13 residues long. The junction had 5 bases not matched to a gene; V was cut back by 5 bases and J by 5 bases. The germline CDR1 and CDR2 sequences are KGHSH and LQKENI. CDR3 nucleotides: TGTGCCAGCTCATTGACAGGGAGGACTGAAGCTTTCTTT. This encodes CASSLTGRTEAFF.

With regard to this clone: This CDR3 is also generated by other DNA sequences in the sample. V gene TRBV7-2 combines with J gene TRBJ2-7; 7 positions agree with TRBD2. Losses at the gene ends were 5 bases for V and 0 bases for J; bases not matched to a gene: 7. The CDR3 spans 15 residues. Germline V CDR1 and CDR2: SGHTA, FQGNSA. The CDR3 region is CASSLSSSGSYEQYF. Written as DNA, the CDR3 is TGTGCCAGCAGCCTAAGCTCTAGCGGCTCCTACGAGCAGTACTTC.

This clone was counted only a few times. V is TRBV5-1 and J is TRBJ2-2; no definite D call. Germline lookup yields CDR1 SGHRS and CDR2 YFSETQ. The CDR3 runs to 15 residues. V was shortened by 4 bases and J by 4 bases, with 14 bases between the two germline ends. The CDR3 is CASSPTRVFTGELFF. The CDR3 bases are TGCGCCAGCAGCCCTACACGGGTTTTCACCGGGGAGCTGTTTTTT.